These 13 T cell receptor beta chains were all obtained from the same sample, sequenced in a study of blood T cells in healthy people across ages. Next came a second PCR, run for roughly 7 to 12 cycles, which used a sample-barcoded 5' primer along with a J-beta primer mix. TCRdb itself ran the 5' RACE reads through MiXCR, one entry per CDR3 protein. Among hundreds of thousands of distinct CDR3 sequences, 32% were seen once, and the ten largest hold 15%. The sequenced sample was blood. The receptors were sampled from a woman aged 80 or over in good health.

A note on this clonotype: A much larger clonotype is one base distant, so this may be a read error. The gene calls are TRBV6-6 and TRBJ1-2, with D tentatively TRBD1 (6 bases). Per the germline V gene, CDR1 is MNHNY and CDR2 is SVGAGI (reference sequence). The CDR3 spans 13 residues. Trimming left V 7 bases short and J 9 bases short, with 18 bases between. The CDR3 sequence: CASNGQGLSSYTF. The DNA for the CDR3 is TGTGCCAGCAATGGGCAGGGGTTAAGTAGCTACACCTTC.

This clonotype was picked up many times. This sequence joins TRBV29-1 and TRBJ2-5, with 12 bases that match TRBD1. CDR1 SQVTM and CDR2 ANQGSEA come from the germline V gene. CDR3 length: 14 residues. V dropped 6 bases and J dropped 5; count of bases not matched to a gene: 7. The CDR3 DNA is TGCAGCGTAGCGGGAGGGACAGGGGGCGAGACCCAGTACTTC. The encoded protein is CSVAGGTGGETQYF.

This clonotype showed up many times. The chain joins TRBV20-1 to TRBJ2-5, with 11 bases fitting TRBD2. The CDR3 contains 15 residues. In germline, CDR1 is DFQATT, CDR2 SNEGSKA (reference sequence). V shed 2 bases, J shed 2 bases, and the junction held 4 bases outside the gene matches. In nucleotides, the CDR3 is TGCAGTGCTAGACGGCTAGCGGGGGGTCAAGAGACCCAGTACTTC. This encodes CSARRLAGGQETQYF.

This clonotype was counted ten times or more. This chain joins TRBV10-3 and TRBJ2-2, with D possibly being TRBD2 (6 bases). The CDR3 sequence is 18 residues long. Germline lookup yields CDR1 ENHRY and CDR2 SYGVKD. The V and J ends lost 6 bases and 0 bases respectively, with 20 bases between them. Here the CDR3 reads CAIRITGRGSPNTGELFF. CDR3 nucleotide sequence: TGTGCCATCAGGATAACGGGACGGGGGTCCCCGAACACCGGGGAGCTGTTTTTT.

This clonotype was detected only a few times. Possible read error: a much larger clone is one base away. The V and J genes are TRBV5-1 and TRBJ2-6; 9 bases are a match to TRBD1. The CDR3 totals 18 residues. Germline values: CDR1 SGHRS, CDR2 YFSETQ. This CDR3 reads CASSGGTGFISGANVRTF. The CDR3 nucleotides read TGCGCCAGCAGCGGCGGGACAGGGTTTATTTCTGGGGCCAACGTCCGGACTTTC.

This clonotype came up many times. At one end the junction does not follow the germline gene, possibly because of a read error. The gene calls are TRBV7-9 and TRBJ2-1, with 7 nucleotides matching TRBD2. The CDR3 sequence is 11 residues long. Per germline, CDR1 SEHNR and CDR2 FQNEAQ (reference sequence). CDR3 sequence reads: CASSLAGEQFF. The CDR3 DNA is TGTGCCAGCAGTTTAGCGGGTGAGCAGTTCTTC.

This clonotype has more than one count but fewer than ten. This chain connects TRBV6-1 to TRBJ1-5, with D maybe TRBD1 (5 bases). CDR1 MNHNS and CDR2 SASEGT come from the germline V gene. V was clipped by 7 bases and J by 7 bases, with 20 bases between them. The CDR3 is 15 residues long. The CDR3 DNA sequence: TGTGCCAGCACCCTCGAAGGGGCCACGGGACAGCCCCAGCATTTT. Residues: CASTLEGATGQPQHF.

This clonotype was seen ten or more times. CDR3 sequence reads: CASSLRWGASYNEQFF. The CDR3, as DNA: TGTGCCAGCAGCTTAAGGTGGGGGGCTTCCTACAATGAGCAGTTCTTC. The chain has TRBV7-3 and TRBJ2-1; D is perhaps TRBD1 or TRBD2 (6 bases each). Germline V CDR1 and CDR2: SGHTA, FQGTGA. V was pared by 1 base and J by 1 base, with 11 bases between. The CDR3 is made up of 16 amino acids.

About this clonotype itself: A much larger clone lies a single base off, so this may be a read error. In DNA form, the CDR3 reads TGTGCCTGCAGTTTAGGGCAGCACCGCACAGATACGCAGTATTTT. Protein product: CACSLGQHRTDTQYF. V and J are TRBV12-3 or TRBV12-4 and TRBJ2-3; D gene uncertain. The CDR3 runs to 15 residues.

With respect to this clonotype: A much larger clonotype is one base distant, so this may be a read error. The CDR3 end shows no conserved phenylalanine or tryptophan, and so a read error is likely. The DNA of the CDR3 is TGTGCCAGCAGTTACAAGGGGCATGAGCAGTTCTGC. Amino acid sequence: CASSYKGHEQFC. The chain uses TRBV6-2 or TRBV6-3 and TRBJ2-1; D perhaps matches TRBD1 (5 bases). CDR3 length: 12 residues. Germline V gene data show CDR1 as MNHEY and CDR2 as SVGEGT. V lost 2 bases, J lost 8 bases, and 7 bases lay in between.

This clonotype was detected only a few times. The V gene is TRBV10-3, the J gene TRBJ1-2; D call uncertain. CDR3 length: 14 residues. Per germline, CDR1 ENHRY and CDR2 SYGVKD. The germline V and J ends were trimmed by 6 bases and 5 bases, with 16 bases remaining between them. CDR3 coding DNA: TGTGCCATCAGGGATTTGGGCAGGCGGTATGGCTACACCTTC. This codes for CAIRDLGRRYGYTF.

The chain recombines TRBV30 with TRBJ2-2; D not certain. The CDR3 has 14 residues. Germline values: CDR1 GTSNPN, CDR2 SVGIG (reference sequence). V dropped 4 bases and J dropped 5 bases, with 14 bases sitting between them. CDR3 DNA sequence: TGTGCCTGGAAAGGAGACCCGTGGACCGGGGAGCTGTTTTTT. It translates to CAWKGDPWTGELFF.

There are a few counts of this clonotype. This CDR3 reads CASSEWGDNSPLHF. The CDR3, as DNA: TGTGCCAGCAGTGAATGGGGAGACAATTCACCCCTCCACTTT. This chain uses TRBV2 with TRBJ1-6; no definite D call. The ends were cut back, 2 bases at V and 7 bases at J, with 9 bases in the middle. Germline CDR1 reads SNHLY; CDR2 reads FYNNEI. This CDR3 has 14 residues.